This TCR beta chain was identified in a study of CD8+CD57+ T cells in acquired aplastic anemia (dated by TCRdb to 2016 to 2019). For context, the study as a whole: DNA extracted from sorted CD4+ and CD8+ cells had a mean of around 3 ug, with a range of 0.2 to 27.4 ug. A CD8+CD57+ expansion meant a frequency higher than the mean frequency seen in healthy subjects. What the authors observed across the whole study: Around 28 CD8+ CDR3 sequences were found to be shared between patients and controls, but these sequences appeared to be highly expressed in patients and within the immunodominant clones of the patients. Between patients and healthy controls, no significant difference in CD8+ Simpson's diversity was found (P=0.060).

TCR beta VDJ combination and CDR3 sequence profiling used genomic DNA as the template. An Illumina HiSeq 2000 was the platform used for TCR repertoire sequencing. The paper's processing steps were these. Repertoire assessment relied on Simpson's diversity index, CDR3 size and DJ length profiles, and TRBV/TRBJ rearrangement plots. Whichever DNA sequence was most abundant in the deep sequencing data was defined as the immunodominant clone. CDR3 amino acid sequences were screened for sharing across subjects and compared with published repertoires and the VDJdb database. TCRdb's own reprocessing of the public reads used fastp at Q25 and MiXCR and kept productive beta chains. Each record represents a unique CDR3 protein, reported with the most common genes and DNA among its rows. The V and J calls and clone size come from TCRdb's table, not from the authors' own analysis. The sample table contains around 430,000 distinct CDR3 sequences; only one count was recorded for around a third of them. The top ten clones comprise 0.82% of the sample.

This clonotype was seen only a few times. Its target antigen remains unknown. Here the CDR3 omits its conserved ending phenylalanine or tryptophan, so a read error is the likely source. The DNA is omitted, as the CDR3 cannot be located on it reliably, and the CDR3 follows TCRdb's listing. Flow cytometry had shown CD8+CD57+ cell expansion in the patients selected for sequencing. Every patient had a diagnosis of severe acquired aplastic anemia based on International Study of Aplastic Anemia and Agranulocytosis and Camitta criteria. No patient had received any therapy when blood was sampled. In the study, sorted CD4+ and CD8+ blood T cells from patients with severe aplastic anemia and from healthy subjects underwent deep sequencing of TCR repertoires. In the USA, patient enrollment took place under clinicaltrials.gov protocols 00001620, 01623167, 00001397, 00071045, 00081523 and 00961064. Ficoll-Paque density gradient centrifugation was used to isolate peripheral blood mononuclear cells. Before DNA extraction, CD4+ and CD8+ T cells were sorted by FACS or by magnetic beads.

The CDR3 is 10 amino acids in total, end residues counted. For CDR1 and CDR2, the germline V gene lists SNHLY and FYNNEI. The sequence links TRBV2 to TRBJ1-6; the table's TRBD1 call for D was not verified on the DNA. The receptor comes from a human donor with aplastic anemia. Sequenced: sorted CD4+, CD8+, or CD8+CD57+ T cells (not recorded which) from PBMCs. The CDR3 reads CASGGDSIDS.